This TCR beta chain was sequenced for a study of neoadjuvant nivolumab and ipilimumab in lung cancer. On the study more broadly: Nivolumab 3 mg/kg was given days 1, 15 and 29, plus ipilimumab 1 mg/kg day 1 in combination.

This clone was counted a single time. Its antigen remains unknown. Study-wide results and limits: Blood richness before therapy tracked richness in tumors resected after neoadjuvant therapy. TCR sequencing covered a small number of samples.

The data were produced by immunoSEQ multiplex PCR, yet TCRdb's version contains in-frame clones alone and is incomplete. The profile shows roughly 2,500 clones, roughly 85% of them singletons. The source of this sequence is an adult with non-small cell lung cancer. Sequenced material: tumor tissue, taken before neoadjuvant nivolumab, alone or with ipilimumab.

The CDR3 DNA reads as TGTGCCAGCAGCTTAGGGGTGAACACTGAAGCTTTCTTT. Its protein product is CASSLGVNTEAFF. The chain uses TRBV11-2 and TRBJ1-1; no definite D call. Germline V gene sequence: CDR1 SGHAT, CDR2 FQNNGV. This CDR3 has 13 residues. The V and J ends lost 1 base and 0 bases respectively, with 3 bases between them.